This T cell receptor beta chain was identified during a study of shared clonotypes between healthy human individuals. V gave up 5 bases and J gave up 0 bases, with 10 bases separating them. Germline-derived CDR1 and CDR2 are MNHEY and SMNVEV (reference sequence). CDR3 size: 14 residues. The repertoire was sequenced with immunoSEQ multiplex PCR; TCRdb's copy has only in-frame clones and lacks some. The data show fewer than 1.6 million clones, approximately 98.5% seen once. Sample: naive CD4+ T cells sorted from blood. Subset specified: CD45RA+ positively selected. The genes are TRBV27 and TRBJ1-1; perhaps TRBD1 as D (5 bases). This TCR was recovered from a man aged 25 to 45 in good health. Here the CDR3 DNA reads TGTGCCAGCAGTAGGAGGGGCGTGAACACTGAAGCTTTCTTT. Protein: CASSRRGVNTEAFF.